A selection of T cell receptor beta chains follows, all from one sample in a study of blood T cell repertoires in COVID-19. TCRdb's copy holds only in-frame clones and misses some; the assay was immunoSEQ multiplex PCR. Here the sample spans about 430,000 clones, 88% being singletons. Sample: PBMCs or T cells enriched from blood (not recorded which). The receptors were sampled from a woman between 25 and 40 years old with acute COVID-19. Each CDR3 is given with its conserved first and last residue. The size of a clone is reported for some rows only, either as once, few or many, or as a class for expanded clones.

CASSTRTSGGTEQYF	TRBJ2-7	TRBV7-9	.
CASSVEPDRAGGMINYGYTF	TRBJ1-2	TRBV9	.
CASMGGETYEQYF	TRBJ2-7	TRBV2	.
CASSPLSGGGSYEQYF	TRBJ2-7	TRBV7-2	once
CASSRTALANYGYTF	TRBJ1-2	TRBV6-6	once
CASALFNQPQHF	TRBJ1-5	TRBV2	.
CATSEAIYNEQFF	TRBJ2-1	TRBV24-1	.
CASSLYRVKTQYF	TRBJ2-5	TRBV3-1/TRBV3-2	.
CASSPTGAVQPQHF	TRBJ1-5	TRBV18	few
CASSPPRANTGELFF	TRBJ2-2	TRBV28	.
CATVSSRTEAFF	TRBJ1-1	TRBV19	once
CATSRAGIGYTF	TRBJ1-2	TRBV15	.
CASSLVAAHGELFF	TRBJ2-2	TRBV7-8	few
CAWSVGLTPNQPQHF	TRBJ1-5	TRBV30	.
CASSYSTGEYNEQFF	TRBJ2-1	TRBV6-6	.
CASSRQGDQPQHF	TRBJ1-5	TRBV6-5	.
CASSSFGGDAFF	TRBJ1-1	TRBV7-8	.
CASSYSGEMNTEAFF	TRBJ1-1	TRBV6-5	once
CASSRGQGVNTEAFF	TRBJ1-1	TRBV5-1	.
CAISGGGTYNEQFF	TRBJ2-1	TRBV10-3	.
CASSDSRGQPQHF	TRBJ1-5	TRBV10-1	.
CASSLGQTDTQYF	TRBJ2-3	TRBV28	.
CASSPSGYQPQHF	TRBJ1-5	TRBV18	.
CASSLDGSGDTEAFF	TRBJ1-1	TRBV3-1/TRBV3-2	.
CASSLGGGAGKDTQYF	TRBJ2-3	TRBV7-2	.
CSVGDRANTEAFF	TRBJ1-1	TRBV29-1	.
CASSQEVRGQGGEKLFF	TRBJ1-4	TRBV3-1/TRBV3-2	.
CASSDRAGASSPQHF	TRBJ1-5	TRBV19	.
CASSIGGGRIYEQYF	TRBJ2-7	TRBV19	.
CATSEAGASYNEQFF	TRBJ2-1	TRBV15	.
CASSQDRDSLPINYGYTF	TRBJ1-2	TRBV3-1/TRBV3-2	.
CASSFGGYNEQFF	TRBJ2-1	TRBV5-1	.
CASSALGATSETQYF	TRBJ2-5	TRBV9	.
CAGRSPGGNSEQFF	TRBJ2-1	TRBV7-9	.
CASSLEPFGRNTEAFF	TRBJ1-1	TRBV5-1	few
CASSLSGTGNEQYF	TRBJ2-7	TRBV10-1	.
CASSGTRNYGYTF	TRBJ1-2	TRBV6-5	once
CASSQEGGTGNTIYF	TRBJ1-3	TRBV4-2	few
CASSQGSAYTSYNEQFF	TRBJ2-1	TRBV4-1	.
CASTLTGNTGELFF	TRBJ2-2	TRBV6-5	few
CASSIESVNAEAFF	TRBJ1-1	TRBV19	.
CASSQAQPGSYEQYF	TRBJ2-7	TRBV14	.
CASSAGQANYNEQFF	TRBJ2-1	TRBV5-1	.
CASSVTGISYEQYF	TRBJ2-7	TRBV9	.
CASSSTNQRQAHGYGYTF	TRBJ1-2	TRBV19	.
CATRDRGAYEQYF	TRBJ2-7	TRBV19	.
CASSSRQTTYGYTF	TRBJ1-2	TRBV19	.
CASSVTGFGANVLTF	TRBJ2-6	TRBV19	.
CASSMPAGGFRNSPLHF	TRBJ1-6	TRBV19	.
CASSLGGSDEQYF	TRBJ2-7	TRBV28	.
CASSLAGGRTEAFF	TRBJ1-1	TRBV7-2	.
CASSQAASGGAEDTQYF	TRBJ2-3	TRBV4-2	few
CASSFRFGTEAFF	TRBJ1-1	TRBV7-3	.
CASSRDRSYQPQHF	TRBJ1-5	TRBV2	.
CASSTGTSGDTQYF	TRBJ2-3	TRBV7-3	.
CASSQTNTGELFF	TRBJ2-2	TRBV18	.
CASSLVVTAGGDLNQPQHF	TRBJ1-5	TRBV7-9	.
CASSQTLQGNPYEQYF	TRBJ2-7	TRBV4-2	.
CASSSSGASTDTQYF	TRBJ2-3	TRBV5-1	.
CASKIGGTEAFF	TRBJ1-1	TRBV3-1/TRBV3-2	.